The rows below give T cell receptor beta chains drawn from one sample of a study of cytomegalovirus exposure and HLA in healthy donors. Libraries were prepared by immunoSEQ multiplex PCR; TCRdb keeps only in-frame clonotypes and omits some of them. The sample yields 200,000 to 250,000 clones, roughly 88% seen once. The sequenced sample consisted of PBMCs. All receptors come from a woman younger than 30 in good health and CMV-seronegative. The conserved cysteine and the conserved F or W are not part of the CDR3 here.

v_call	cdr3_length	cdr3_aa
TRBV11-1	12	ASSWIREPETQY
TRBV18	16	ASSPRRQSGARNTEAF
TRBV18	11	ASSREGTTEAF
TRBV27	12	ASSPGQYTGELF
TRBV28	12	ASSFVRAATEAF
TRBV15	11	ATSRDFRDEQF
TRBV29-1	12	SVGGAGGTYEQY
TRBV19	14	ASSIGGSTLPGELF
TRBV5-1	12	ASSLEGGAYEQY
TRBV6-6	11	ASSYSHNEKLF
TRBV2	15	ASSVEVGAGERDTQY
TRBV7-9	13	ASSLASGNPYEQY
TRBV29-1	9	SVGQQETQY
TRBV5-1	13	ASSLVDRSNYGYT
TRBV4-2	16	ASSQDPVGTDNQETQY
TRBV27	12	ASMPQDRAEKLF
TRBV11-3	11	ASSLGLAGEQY
TRBV28	14	ASSLGGAQTNYGYT
TRBV28	13	ASSASKLAAYEQY
TRBV2	13	ASSVGTGGNYGYT
TRBV2	13	ASSGSLATNEKLF